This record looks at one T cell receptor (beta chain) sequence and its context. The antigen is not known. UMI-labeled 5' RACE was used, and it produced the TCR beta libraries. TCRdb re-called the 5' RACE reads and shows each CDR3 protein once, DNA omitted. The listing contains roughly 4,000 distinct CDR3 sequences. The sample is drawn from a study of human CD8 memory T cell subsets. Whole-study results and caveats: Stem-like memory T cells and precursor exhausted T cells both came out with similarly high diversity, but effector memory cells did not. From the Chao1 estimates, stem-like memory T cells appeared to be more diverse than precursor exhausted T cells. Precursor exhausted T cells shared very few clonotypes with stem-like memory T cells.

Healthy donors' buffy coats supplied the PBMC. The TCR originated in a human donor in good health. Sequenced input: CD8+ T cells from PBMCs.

The CDR3 is CASSLKGVTYNEQFF. The chain joins TRBV4-1 to TRBJ2-1; TCRdb gives TRBD1 as the D gene, but with no DNA this cannot be confirmed. This CDR3 contains 15 residues. Germline V gives CDR1 MGHRA, CDR2 YSYEKL.